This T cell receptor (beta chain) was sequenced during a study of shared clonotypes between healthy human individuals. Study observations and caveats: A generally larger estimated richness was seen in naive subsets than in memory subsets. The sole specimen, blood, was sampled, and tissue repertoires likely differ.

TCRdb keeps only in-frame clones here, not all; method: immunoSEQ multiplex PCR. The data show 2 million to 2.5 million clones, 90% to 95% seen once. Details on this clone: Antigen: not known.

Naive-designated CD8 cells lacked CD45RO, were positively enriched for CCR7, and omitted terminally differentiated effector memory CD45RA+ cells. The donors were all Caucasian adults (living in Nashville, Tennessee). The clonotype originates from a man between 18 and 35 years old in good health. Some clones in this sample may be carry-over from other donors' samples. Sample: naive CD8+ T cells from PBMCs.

The CDR3 DNA follows: TGTGCCACCAACCACTTTACCGCGGGGAGGTACAATGAGCAGTTCTTC. The encoded protein is CATNHFTAGRYNEQFF. The V gene is TRBV13, the J gene TRBJ2-1, with a weak D call TRBD2 (6 bases). This CDR3 is 16 amino acids long. Germline V gene data show CDR1 as PRHDT and CDR2 as FYEKMQ (reference sequence). V was trimmed by 10 bases and J by 4 bases, leaving 23 bases between them. The entire variable domain, with the rest obtained from reference TRBV13 and TRBJ2-1, is as follows: AAGVIQSPRHLIKEKRETATLKCYPIPRHDTVYWYQQGPGQDPQFLISFYEKMQSDKGSIPDRFSAQQFSDYHSELNMSSLELGDSALYFCATNHFTAGRYNEQFFGPGTRLTVL.